The entry that follows covers one TCR beta chain sequence. Its antigen remains unknown. Per the germline V gene, CDR1 is SGDLS and CDR2 is YYNGEE. This CDR3 region has 15 residues. V dropped 4 bases and J dropped 1 base, with 14 bases sitting between them. This record belongs to a study of T cell repertoires and Cas9 in healthy adults. The overall study: Characterization of SpCas9-reactive CD4 and CD8 T cells covered multi-effector potency, cytotoxicity and lineage.

Study observations and caveats: SpCas9-reactive regulatory T cells reportedly mitigated SpCas9-reactive effector T cells in vitro.

The method was immunoSEQ multiplex PCR; TCRdb's version includes in-frame clones alone and lacks a portion of them. The table lists 13,000 to 15,000 clones, 89% of them singletons. The chain uses TRBV9 and TRBJ1-1, with D hard to call. The receptor was derived from a human donor in good health. Material for sequencing was Tregs (CD4+, CD25+, CD127-, CD137-, CD154-) from PBMCs; culture status not recorded. The CDR3 region has the DNA TGTGCCAGCAGCCCCCAGATTCTGGGGAACACTGAAGCTTTCTTT. Translating it yields CASSPQILGNTEAFF.